This passage covers 23 T cell receptor beta chains from one sample sequenced in a study of blood T cell repertoires in COVID-19. The table came from immunoSEQ multiplex PCR; TCRdb's copy has only in-frame clones and leaves some out. The sample shows roughly 250,000 clones, roughly 84% of them seen only once. The specimen sequenced was peripheral blood. The origin of the receptors is a woman aged 40-49 years who had recovered from COVID-19.

V gene TRBV27 combines with J gene TRBJ2-5, with D maybe TRBD2 (6 bases). Germline V CDR1 and CDR2: MNHEY, SMNVEV (reference sequence). V was trimmed by 3 bases and J by 7 bases, leaving 15 bases between them. This CDR3 has 14 amino acids. The CDR3 reads CASSFVAGRGTQYF. CDR3 in DNA: TGTGCCAGCAGTTTTGTCGCAGGGCGGGGGACCCAGTACTTC.

This sequence joins TRBV7-9 and TRBJ1-3, with a possible D match to TRBD1 (6 bases). The CDR3 runs to 13 residues. Trimming stripped 4 bases from V and 9 bases from J, with 13 bases between. Germline CDR1 reads SEHNR; CDR2 reads FQNEAQ (reference sequence). In DNA form, the CDR3 reads TGTGCCAGCAGCTCGACAGGTCCTCTCACCATATATTTT. It yields the protein CASSSTGPLTIYF. Together with reference TRBV7-9 and TRBJ1-3, the CDR3 gives the full variable domain: DTGVSQNPRHKITKRGQNVTFRCDPISEHNRLYWYRQTLGQGPEFLTYFQNEAQLEKSRLLSDRFSAERPKGSFSTLEIQRTEQGDSAMYLCASSSTGPLTIYFGEGSWLTVV.

The chain links TRBV18 to TRBJ2-1; TRBD2 might be the D (6 bases). CDR1 is KGHSH and CDR2 is LQKENI in the germline V gene. V lost 1 base, J lost 8 bases, and 9 bases lay in between. The CDR3 spans 13 residues. The CDR3 region has the DNA TGTGCCAGCTCACCACAGGAGGGCGATGAGCAGTTCTTC. It is translated as CASSPQEGDEQFF.

The chain combines TRBV12-3 or TRBV12-4 with TRBJ1-6; 8 nucleotides match TRBD1. V gave up 8 bases and J gave up 7 bases; unmatched junction bases: 4. The CDR3 spans 13 residues. The CDR3 DNA reads as TGTGCCAGCCAAGACAGGGGCAATTCACCCCTCCACTTT. This translates into CASQDRGNSPLHF.

The rearrangement uses TRBV5-6 and TRBJ2-7; 9 nucleotides align to TRBD2. Germline CDR1 is SGHDT and CDR2 is YYEEEE. V lost 4 bases and J lost 7; bases outside the gene matches: 12. The CDR3 totals 15 residues. CDR3 nucleotide sequence: TGTGCCAGCAGCCGGATCGTACTTAGCGGGGGTGAGCAGTACTTC. Its translation is CASSRIVLSGGEQYF.

This sequence joins TRBV2 and TRBJ2-1; 11 bases are a match to TRBD2. V shed 6 bases, J shed 7 bases, and the junction held 11 bases outside the gene matches. CDR3 length: 16 amino acids. Germline CDR1 is SNHLY and CDR2 is FYNNEI. Written as DNA, the CDR3 is TGTGCCAGCAGGTGGATAGCGGGAGGGATCTATAATGAGCAGTTCTTC. Translation: CASRWIAGGIYNEQFF. Full variable domain (rest looked up from reference TRBV2 and TRBJ2-1): EPEVTQTPSHQVTQMGQEVILRCVPISNHLYFYWYRQILGQKVEFLVSFYNNEISEKSEIFDDQFSVERPDGSNFTLKIRSTKLEDSAMYFCASRWIAGGIYNEQFFGPGTRLTVL.

The V call is TRBV28, the J call TRBJ2-6; D unresolved. This CDR3 region has 16 residues. Looked up from germline, CDR1 is MDHEN and CDR2 is SYDVKM. Trimming pared 6 bases from V and 0 bases from J, leaving 12 bases between. CDR3 DNA sequence: TGTGCCAGCAGACCACTCGGCGGCTCTGGGGCCAACGTCCTGACTTTC. This translates into CASRPLGGSGANVLTF.

The chain links TRBV6-5 to TRBJ2-5; tentative D call: TRBD2 (7 bases). This CDR3 is 15 amino acids long. Trimming shortened V by 2 bases and J by 5 bases, and 15 bases separated the two germline ends. Germline V gene lookup returns CDR1 MNHEY and CDR2 SVGAGI. The CDR3 nucleotides read TGTGCCAGCAGTTACCCCGGGGGGCCGAGGGAGACCCAGTACTTC. It translates to CASSYPGGPRETQYF.

This clone was counted a single time. This rearrangement joins TRBV7-8 to TRBJ1-1, with TRBD1 matching 7 bases. The CDR3 consists of 14 residues. The J segment lost 1 base and the V segment lost 6 bases, leaving 5 bases of the junction unmatched. CDR1 is SGHVS, CDR2 FQNEAQ, per germline. CDR3 amino acids: CASRSTGANTEAFF. CDR3 in DNA: TGTGCCAGCAGATCCACAGGGGCGAACACTGAAGCTTTCTTT.

The chain employs TRBV5-1 and TRBJ2-2, with D possibly matching TRBD1 (5 bases). Trimming took 1 base from V and 5 from J, leaving 15 bases between them. The V gene's germline CDR1 is SGHRS and CDR2 YFSETQ. The CDR3 covers 16 residues. For the CDR3, the DNA is TGCGCCAGCAGCTTGTCAGGGTGGCAGCTTACCGGGGAGCTGTTTTTT. Protein: CASSLSGWQLTGELFF.

The chain combines TRBV19 with TRBJ2-7, with D uncertain. V was shortened by 3 bases and J by 2 bases, with 5 bases between the two germline ends. Germline V gives CDR1 LNHDA, CDR2 SQIVND (reference sequence). The CDR3 length is 12 residues. This CDR3 reads CASSISPYEQYF. DNA of the CDR3: TGTGCCAGTAGTATCTCCCCCTACGAGCAGTACTTC.

In its sample, this clone was seen once. This CDR3 reads CASSPRQTPGGNEQFF. The CDR3, as DNA: TGTGCCAGCAGCCCCCGACAAACGCCAGGGGGCAATGAGCAGTTCTTC. The chain employs TRBV5-8 and TRBJ2-1; 7 bases map to TRBD1. Germline V lookup: CDR1 SGHTS, CDR2 YDEGEE. V lost 4 bases and J lost 6; bases outside the gene matches: 13. The CDR3 contains 16 residues. Together with reference TRBV5-8 and TRBJ2-1, the CDR3 gives the full variable domain: EAGVTQSPTHLIKTRGQQATLRCSPISGHTSVYWYQQALGLGLQFLLWYDEGEERNRGNFPPRFSGRQFPNYSSELNVNALELEDSALYLCASSPRQTPGGNEQFFGPGTRLTVL.

The chain combines TRBV18 with TRBJ2-7; 7 nucleotides line up with TRBD1. The CDR3 consists of 14 residues. Germline values: CDR1 KGHSH, CDR2 LQKENI. Germline trimming cut 5 bases from V and 7 bases from J; bases unmatched to any gene: 11. Here the CDR3 reads CASSAQTGVGEQYF. CDR3 nucleotide sequence: TGTGCCAGCTCAGCGCAAACAGGGGTGGGGGAGCAGTACTTC.

V and J are TRBV19 and TRBJ1-2; TRBD1 might be the D (5 bases). The CDR3 is 15 amino acids. The V gene's germline CDR1 is LNHDA and CDR2 SQIVND (reference sequence). Trimming removed 6 bases at V and 5 bases at J, with 19 bases between. CDR3 sequence (DNA): TGTGCCAGTAGCACAACCGGTCGGCAGGGTTATGGCTACACCTTC. It is translated as CASSTTGRQGYGYTF. The full variable domain, its missing parts supplied by reference TRBV19 and TRBJ1-2, is DGGITQSPKYLFRKEGQNVTLSCEQNLNHDAMYWYRQDPGQGLRLIYYSQIVNDFQKGDIAEGYSVSREKKESFPLTVTSAQKNPTAFYLCASSTTGRQGYGYTFGSGTRLTVV.

The chain is built from TRBV11-3 and TRBJ1-5; no clear D gene. The germline V gene has CDR1 SGHNT and CDR2 YENEEA. There are 13 residues in the CDR3. The ends were cut back, 0 bases at V and 5 bases at J, with 5 bases in the middle. The CDR3 region is CASSLDGYQPQHF. In DNA form, the CDR3 reads TGTGCCAGCAGCTTAGACGGTTATCAGCCCCAGCATTTT.

Here the CDR3 DNA reads TGTGCCAGCAGCCCAGCGGATGGGAGGAATGAGCAGTTCTTC. It encodes CASSPADGRNEQFF. The rearrangement uses TRBV7-3 and TRBJ2-1; perhaps TRBD2 as D (6 bases). The germline V gene encodes CDR1 SGHTA and CDR2 FQGTGA. Trimming stripped 5 bases from V and 7 bases from J, with 15 bases between. CDR3 length: 14 residues.

CDR3 amino acids: CASSVLTSGTTYNEQFF. The CDR3, as DNA: TGTGCCAGCAGTGTCCTGACTAGCGGGACTACCTACAATGAGCAGTTCTTC. This chain uses TRBV27 with TRBJ2-1; 11 bases line up with TRBD2. The CDR3 has 17 amino acids. The junction had 8 bases not matched to a gene; V was cut back by 5 bases and J by 2 bases. Germline V gene data show CDR1 as MNHEY and CDR2 as SMNVEV (reference sequence).

The chain combines TRBV28 with TRBJ1-6; D perhaps matches TRBD1 (5 bases). The CDR3 spans 12 residues. Trimming removed 3 bases from V and 10 bases from J, with 7 bases in between. The germline V gene encodes CDR1 MDHEN and CDR2 SYDVKM. The CDR3 spells CASSFNRSPLHF. The CDR3 coding sequence is TGTGCCAGCAGTTTCAACAGGTCACCCCTCCACTTT.

This clone showed up many times. Other DNA sequences of this sample code for an identical CDR3. The V call is TRBV28, the J call TRBJ1-2; perhaps TRBD1 as D (6 bases). In germline, CDR1 is MDHEN, CDR2 SYDVKM. This CDR3 is built from 14 residues. V lost 3 bases and J lost 4, with 12 bases in between. This chain's CDR3 is CASSFPTGTYGYTF. The CDR3 nucleotides read TGTGCCAGCAGTTTCCCCACAGGGACCTATGGCTACACCTTC.

This clone came up a few times. As DNA, the CDR3 is TGTGCCAGTAGCCCGGGACAGGATAGCAATCAGCCCCAGCATTTT. Its translation is CASSPGQDSNQPQHF. The V call is TRBV19, the J call TRBJ1-5; 8 nucleotides align to TRBD1. J lost 0 bases, V lost 6 bases, and 4 bases had no gene match. Germline values: CDR1 LNHDA, CDR2 SQIVND (reference sequence). The CDR3 is 15 amino acids.

This chain uses TRBV19 with TRBJ1-5, with D perhaps matching TRBD1 (5 bases). Germline CDR1 is LNHDA and CDR2 is SQIVND (reference sequence). The V gene lost 4 bases and the J gene lost 2 bases, with 12 bases spanning the gap. This CDR3 is built from 15 residues. CDR3 sequence: CASSSSRVGNQPQHF. Here the CDR3 DNA reads TGTGCCAGTAGTAGTTCCAGGGTGGGCAATCAGCCCCAGCATTTT.

The chain combines TRBV6-5 with TRBJ1-2; TRBD1 matches at 7 bases. CDR3 length: 13 residues. V shed 2 bases and J 8 bases; nucleotides not matched to a gene: 5. Germline V gene sequence: CDR1 MNHEY, CDR2 SVGAGI. The CDR3: CASSYGTAEGYTF. The CDR3 bases are TGTGCCAGCAGTTACGGGACAGCTGAGGGCTACACCTTC.

The rearrangement links TRBV6-2 or TRBV6-3 to TRBJ2-5; 10 nucleotides align to TRBD2. After removal of 0 bases from V and 2 bases from J, the junction contained 9 bases not matched to a gene. The CDR3 contains 18 residues. Germline CDR1 and CDR2: MNHEY and SVGEGT. The CDR3 DNA is TGTGCCAGCAGTTACTCGAGGAACGGGACTAGCGCTCAAGAGACCCAGTACTTC. It specifies CASSYSRNGTSAQETQYF.